A selection of T cell receptor beta chains follows, all from one sample in a study of T cells in Graves' hyperthyroidism and ophthalmopathy. One entry per CDR3 protein results from TCRdb running MiXCR on the multiplex PCR reads. This sample yields some 500,000 distinct CDR3 sequences, of which around 15% are seen a single time; less than 20% belongs to the top ten. Material: blood. The receptors originated from a woman younger than 30 with Graves' hyperthyroidism. Both conserved end residues are part of each CDR3. The order of the fields is clone size, V gene, J gene, D gene, CDR3 DNA, CDR3 protein. A D gene is named only where the DNA matches it firmly. Part of the rows lack a size; the others show once, few, many or a class for expanded clones.

many	TRBV7-9	TRBJ1-2	TRBD1	TGTGCCAGCAGCTCCGGGGACAGACGCCAAAAGAACACCTTC	CASSSGDRRQKNTF
once	TRBV2	TRBJ1-1	TRBD1	TGTGCCAGCAGAGAACAGGGGACGGAGAACACTGAAGCTTTCTTT	CASREQGTENTEAFF
NA	TRBV3-1	TRBJ2-5	TRBD2	TGTGCCAGCAGCCCACGGGAGCTAGCGGGAGGGCCGACCCAGTACTTC	CASSPRELAGGPTQYF
many	TRBV20-1	TRBJ1-1	NA	TGCAGTGCTAACCTGCGGCGAAGCACTGAAGCTTTCTTT	CSANLRRSTEAFF
NA	TRBV11-2	TRBJ1-5	NA	TGTGCCAGCAGCTTAGTTGCGTATCAGCCCCAGCATTTT	CASSLVAYQPQHF
NA	TRBV5-1	TRBJ2-1	TRBD2	TGCGCCAGCGGGCCCGGGACTAGCGGCAATGAGCAGTTCTTC	CASGPGTSGNEQFF
many	TRBV7-9	TRBJ2-1	TRBD2	TGTGCCAGCAGCGGGACTAGCGGGCCGTACAATGAGCAGTTCTTC	CASSGTSGPYNEQFF
few	TRBV5-1	TRBJ1-2	NA	TGCGCCAGCAGCTTGACGGGAAGCCTTACTTATGGCTACACCTTC	CASSLTGSLTYGYTF
few	TRBV4-1	TRBJ2-3	NA	TGCGCCAGCAGCCAAGTGGAAATCGCCCGTGGCACAGATACGCAGTATTTT	CASSQVEIARGTDTQYF
NA	TRBV20-1	TRBJ2-7	TRBD2	TGCAGTGCTAGTTATTCTAGCGGGAGCTACGAGCAGTACTTC	CSASYSSGSYEQYF
few	TRBV12-3/TRBV12-4	TRBJ1-2	NA	TGTGCCAGCAGTTCCTCCGGGCCATGGAGCTATGGCTACACCTTC	CASSSSGPWSYGYTF
few	TRBV20-1	TRBJ1-4	NA	TGCAGTGCTAGAGCCCCTGTCTTCGTTGAAAAACTGTTTTTT	CSARAPVFVEKLFF
many	TRBV5-5	TRBJ2-3	NA	TGTGCCAGCAGCTTGCAGGATCTAGATACGCAGTATTTT	CASSLQDLDTQYF
many	TRBV18	TRBJ1-1	NA	TGTGCCAGCTCACCATGGCGGCCCCCAGGCGGCACTGAAGCTTTCTTT	CASSPWRPPGGTEAFF
many	TRBV12-3/TRBV12-4	TRBJ1-5	NA	TGTGCCAGCAGCTACCAGGGTGCCGATCAGCCCCAGCATTTT	CASSYQGADQPQHF
many	TRBV7-9	TRBJ1-1	NA	TGTGCCAGCAGCTCCCCGGCAGGCGCCACGGGTACTGAAGCTTTCTTT	CASSSPAGATGTEAFF
many	TRBV7-8	TRBJ1-1	NA	TGTGCCAGCAACACCGGGGGGGGGAAGGGTACCGTGACTGAAGCTTTCTTT	CASNTGGGKGTVTEAFF